What follows is one T cell receptor beta chain and its context. An end of the junction differs from the germline gene, which may be a read error. This sample was taken from a study of shared clonotypes between healthy human individuals. In the study overall: Three plates were used per donor for CD4 naive, three for CD4 memory, two for CD8 naive and one for CD8 memory.

Germline values: CDR1 MDHEN, CDR2 SYDVKM. There are 15 residues in the CDR3. The protocol was immunoSEQ multiplex PCR, while the TCRdb copy is restricted to in-frame clones and leaves out a portion. The sample has 2,500,000 or so clones, roughly 92% seen once. Specimen: naive CD4+ T cells from PBMCs. Specified subset: CD45RA+ positively selected. The chain recombines TRBV28 with TRBJ2-7; 11 bases are a match to TRBD2. This TCR came from a man between 18 and 35 years old in good health. Some clones in this sample may be carry-over from other donors' samples. The CDR3 region is CASSAPGLAAVPTTF. CDR3 bases: TGTGCCAGCAGTGCCCCGGGACTAGCGGCGGTCCCAACCACTTTC.